This T cell receptor beta chain was profiled in a study of T-cell reconstitution after alpha-beta-depleted transplantation in children. This clonotype was detected only a few times. A library of TCRbeta sequences, prepared with unique molecular identifiers, was generated. Using its own MiXCR run on the PCR reads, TCRdb lists one record per CDR3 protein. The repertoire holds some 290,000 distinct CDR3 sequences, around 25% seen once, with approximately 11% in the top ten. Germline V gene sequence: CDR1 SQVTM, CDR2 ANQGSEA. This CDR3 contains 13 residues. The V and J ends lost 4 bases and 7 bases, in that order; junction bases with no gene match: 6.

The chain combines TRBV29-1 with TRBJ1-5, with TRBD1 matching 8 bases. Sequenced material: PBMCs, mostly from graft donor cells, taken 180 days after TCRalphabeta/CD19-depleted stem cell transplant. This TCR was recovered from a male patient younger than 18 who had a stem cell transplant for acute lymphoblastic leukemia, so the T cells may come from the graft donor. CDR3: CSVGGQGGQPQHF. CDR3 DNA sequence: TGCAGCGTTGGCGGACAGGGAGGCCAGCCCCAGCATTTT.